This TCR beta chain derives from a study of T cell repertoires in cytomegalovirus infection. Study in general: The authors relied on CMV epitopes, both recently identified HLA-C-restricted and well-studied HLA-B-restricted. Indications of both CMV infection and matching HLA type were provided by public TCR beta signatures.

TCRdb analysed the reads with MiXCR anew, one entry per CDR3 protein. Here the sample spans about 830,000 distinct CDR3 sequences, over 25% being singletons. This clonotype showed up just a few times. Antigen: not known. V dropped 0 bases and J dropped 4; count of bases not matched to a gene: 5. Per germline, CDR1 LGHDT and CDR2 YNNKEL (reference sequence). The CDR3 consists of 16 residues. Overall study results and limits: The ex vivo response showed dominance by HLA-C-restricted CMV-specific TCR beta clonotypes.

The V and J genes are TRBV3-1 and TRBJ2-3; 9 bases line up with TRBD2. The source material was cultured CD8+ T cells from PBMCs, sampled from culture after CMV antigen stimulation. The TCR originated in a human donor in good health (CMV status not recorded). Some clones in this sample may be carry-over from other donors' samples. The CDR3 spells CASSQEWRGGSDTQYF. CDR3 DNA: TGTGCCAGCAGCCAAGAGTGGCGGGGGGGTTCAGATACGCAGTATTTT.